The next 10 T cell receptor beta chains were all read from a single sample in a study of blood T cell repertoires in COVID-19. TCRdb keeps only in-frame clones here, not all; method: immunoSEQ multiplex PCR. The table has roughly 250,000 clones, approximately 86% seen once; the top ten hold roughly 3.1%. Material: PBMCs or T cells enriched from blood (not recorded which). The source of these receptors is a woman in her forties with acute COVID-19.

The chain employs TRBV10-2 and TRBJ2-4; 9 nucleotides align to TRBD1. J was trimmed by 2 bases and V by 7 bases; bases with no gene match: 6. CDR3 length: 15 residues. Germline assignment: CDR1 WSHSY and CDR2 SAAADI. The CDR3 is CASNQGQGPKNIQYF. CDR3 in DNA: TGCGCCAGCAACCAGGGACAGGGTCCCAAAAACATTCAGTACTTC.

The gene calls are TRBV28 and TRBJ1-1; D remains unclear. The ends were cut back, 6 bases at V and 0 bases at J, with 5 bases in the middle. The germline V gene has CDR1 MDHEN and CDR2 SYDVKM. This CDR3 contains 12 residues. The CDR3 sequence: CASSPLNTEAFF. The CDR3 DNA follows: TGTGCCAGCAGCCCCTTGAACACTGAAGCTTTCTTT. Using reference TRBV28 and TRBJ1-1 for the parts outside the CDR3, the full variable domain is DVKVTQSSRYLVKRTGEKVFLECVQDMDHENMFWYRQDPGLGLRLIYFSYDVKMKEKGDIPEGYSVSREKKERFSLILESASTNQTSMYLCASSPLNTEAFFGQGTRLTVV.

The CDR3 sequence: CSVRQSYEQYF. The CDR3 DNA follows: TGCAGCGTGAGACAAAGCTACGAGCAGTACTTC. V is TRBV29-1 and J is TRBJ2-7; D unclear. The V end lost 6 bases, the J end lost 3 bases, and 9 bases lay between the germline ends. The CDR3 is 11 amino acids. Germline lookup yields CDR1 SQVTM and CDR2 ANQGSEA.

In this sample, this clone turned up once. The chain has TRBV11-2 and TRBJ2-5; 9 bases line up with TRBD1. This CDR3 comprises 16 residues. Losses at the gene ends were 5 bases for V and 5 bases for J; bases not matched to a gene: 12. Germline V gene data show CDR1 as SGHAT and CDR2 as FQNNGV. DNA of the CDR3: TGTGCCAGCAGCCTAAGGCCGGGACAGGGAATCGAGACCCAGTACTTC. Its translation: CASSLRPGQGIETQYF.

This chain uses TRBV3-1 (or the pseudogene TRBV3-2) with TRBJ2-5, with D maybe TRBD1 (6 bases). The germline V and J ends were trimmed by 6 bases and 4 bases, with 18 bases remaining between them. Germline V gives CDR1 LGHDT, CDR2 YNNKEL (reference sequence). CDR3 length equals 15 residues. This CDR3 reads CASSHFGPRGETQYF. The CDR3 DNA reads as TGTGCCAGCAGTCATTTCGGACCCAGGGGAGAGACCCAGTACTTC.

The chain combines TRBV6-5 with TRBJ1-6; D may be TRBD1 (5 bases). Trimming left V 6 bases short and J 9 bases short, with 12 bases between. The germline CDR1 and CDR2 sequences are MNHEY and SVGAGI. CDR3 length: 13 amino acids. This chain's CDR3 is CASSRDLTSPLHF. CDR3 in DNA: TGTGCCAGCAGCCGGGACTTAACTTCACCCCTCCACTTT.

The chain recombines TRBV2 with TRBJ1-4; D uncertain. This CDR3 contains 15 residues. Trimming took off 6 bases at V and 0 bases at J, with 11 bases between the two ends. Germline V gene lookup returns CDR1 SNHLY and CDR2 FYNNEI. Written as DNA, the CDR3 is TGTGCCAGCAGCTGGCTTCCCACAACTAATGAAAAACTGTTTTTT. This translates into CASSWLPTTNEKLFF.

The chain has TRBV13 and TRBJ1-1; 8 bases align to TRBD1. The CDR3 has 15 amino acids. V trimming: 5 bases; J trimming: 5 bases; junction bases outside the gene matches: 10. Germline CDR1 reads PRHDT; CDR2 reads FYEKMQ (reference sequence). CDR3 nucleotide sequence: TGTGCCAGCAGCAACTCCCGGACAGGGCAGACTGAAGCTTTCTTT. Its translation: CASSNSRTGQTEAFF.

This CDR3 reads CASSRTGRENYGYTF. Written as DNA, the CDR3 is TGTGCCAGCAGCCGGACAGGGCGGGAGAACTATGGCTACACCTTC. The genes are TRBV14 and TRBJ1-2, with 8 bases aligning to TRBD1. Germline V CDR1 and CDR2: SGHDN, FVKESK. J lost 2 bases, V lost 4 bases, and 6 bases had no gene match. The CDR3 covers 15 residues.

This clone appeared a single time. The chain recombines TRBV13 with TRBJ2-1; D not resolved. The V end was cut by 5 bases, the J end by 0 bases, with 11 bases between. The length of the CDR3 is 15 residues. Germline lookup yields CDR1 PRHDT and CDR2 FYEKMQ (reference sequence). CDR3 loop: CASSNSKSSYNEQFF. CDR3 bases: TGTGCCAGCAGCAACAGCAAGAGCTCCTACAATGAGCAGTTCTTC.